This T cell receptor beta chain was profiled in a study of STAT5B mutations in CD4+ large granular lymphocyte leukemia. TCRdb's table, derived via immunoSEQ multiplex PCR, lists solely in-frame clones and lacks some. Of roughly 40,000 clones in the sample, 86% were seen once. The TCR sequence derives from a human donor in good health. Sequencing was done on a sample of CD4+ T cells from blood buffy coats.

The CDR3 loop reads CASSFALAGSHTQYF. Written as DNA, the CDR3 is TGTGCCAGCAGCTTTGCCCTAGCGGGGTCGCATACGCAGTATTTT. This chain joins TRBV5-8 and TRBJ2-3; 9 bases align to TRBD2. Germline trimming cut 2 bases from V and 7 bases from J; bases unmatched to any gene: 8. The length of the CDR3 is 15 residues. Germline CDR1 and CDR2: SGHTS and YDEGEE.